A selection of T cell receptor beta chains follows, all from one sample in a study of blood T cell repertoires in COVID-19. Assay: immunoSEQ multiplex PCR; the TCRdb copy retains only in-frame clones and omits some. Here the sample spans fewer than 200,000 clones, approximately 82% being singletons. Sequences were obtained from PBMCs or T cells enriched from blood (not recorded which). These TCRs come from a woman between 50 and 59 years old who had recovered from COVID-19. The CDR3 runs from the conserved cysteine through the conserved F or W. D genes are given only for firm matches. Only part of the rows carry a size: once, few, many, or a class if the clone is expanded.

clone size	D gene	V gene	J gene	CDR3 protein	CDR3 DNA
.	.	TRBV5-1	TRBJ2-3	CASSLTSTVTYTDTQYF	TGCGCCAGCAGCTTGACGTCTACAGTTACCTACACAGATACGCAGTATTTT
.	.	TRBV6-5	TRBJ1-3	CASSRAGTQGNTIYF	TGTGCCAGCAGTCGGGCCGGGACACAAGGAAACACCATATATTTT
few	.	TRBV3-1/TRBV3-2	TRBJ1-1	CASSQGQVLNTEAFF	TGTGCCAGCAGCCAAGGACAGGTCTTGAACACTGAAGCTTTCTTT
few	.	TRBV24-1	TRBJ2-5	CATSALGRGETQYF	TGTGCCACCAGCGCCTTGGGGAGAGGGGAGACCCAGTACTTC
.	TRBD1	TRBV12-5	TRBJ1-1	CASVGTGNQAFF	TGTGCTAGTGTCGGGACAGGGAACCAAGCTTTCTTT
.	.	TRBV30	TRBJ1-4	CAWSVFGNANEKLFF	TGTGCCTGGAGTGTCTTCGGGAACGCGAATGAAAAACTGTTTTTT
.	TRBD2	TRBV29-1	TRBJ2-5	CSVEDPKLAGQETQYF	TGCAGCGTTGAAGATCCAAAACTAGCGGGCCAAGAGACCCAGTACTTC
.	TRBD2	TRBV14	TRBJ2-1	CASSQRAGAVRNEQFF	TGTGCCAGCAGCCAACGAGCGGGGGCCGTGAGGAATGAGCAGTTCTTC
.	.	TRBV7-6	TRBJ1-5	CASSSTINQPQHF	TGTGCCAGCAGCTCCACAATAAATCAGCCCCAGCATTTT
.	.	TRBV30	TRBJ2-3	CAWNRRGASTDTQYF	TGTGCCTGGAACCGCAGGGGGGCTAGCACAGATACGCAGTATTTT
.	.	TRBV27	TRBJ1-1	CASSSLGGDTEAFF	TGTGCCAGCAGCTCCTTGGGGGGAGACACTGAAGCTTTCTTT
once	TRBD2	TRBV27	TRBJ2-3	CATTSGRAGTDTQYF	TGTGCCACCACTAGCGGGAGGGCCGGCACAGATACGCAGTATTTT
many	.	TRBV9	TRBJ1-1	CASSVGGLAEAFF	TGTGCCAGCAGCGTAGGGGGGCTAGCTGAAGCTTTCTTT
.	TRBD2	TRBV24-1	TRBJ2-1	CATSDPSSGRSNEQFF	TGTGCCACCAGTGATCCCTCTAGCGGGAGAAGTAATGAGCAGTTCTTC
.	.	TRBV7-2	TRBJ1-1	CASSSLGREVVAFF	TGTGCCAGCAGCTCCCTCGGGAGGGAGGTAGTAGCTTTCTTT
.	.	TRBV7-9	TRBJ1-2	CASSLAEREKGYTF	TGTGCCAGCAGCTTAGCGGAGAGGGAAAAGGGCTACACCTTC
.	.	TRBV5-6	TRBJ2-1	CASRSLGYNEQFF	TGTGCCAGCCGGAGTCTCGGGTACAATGAGCAGTTCTTC
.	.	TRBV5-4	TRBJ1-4	CASSSPDTHQKLFF	TGTGCCAGCAGCTCCCCGGACACCCATCAAAAACTGTTTTTT
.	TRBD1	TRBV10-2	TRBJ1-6	CASGGTGGVNSPLHF	TGCGCCAGCGGGGGGACAGGGGGCGTGAATTCACCCCTCCACTTT
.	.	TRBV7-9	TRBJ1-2	CASSLGTNYGYTF	TGTGCCAGCAGCTTAGGTACTAACTATGGCTACACCTTC
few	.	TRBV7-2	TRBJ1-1	CASSFGGATEAFF	TGTGCCAGCAGCTTTGGGGGGGCAACTGAAGCTTTCTTT
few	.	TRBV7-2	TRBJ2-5	CASSFGGPQETQYF	TGTGCCAGCAGCTTCGGGGGGCCACAAGAGACCCAGTACTTC
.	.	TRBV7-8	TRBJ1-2	CASRAREGAYGYTF	TGTGCCAGCAGGGCCAGGGAAGGGGCCTATGGCTACACCTTC
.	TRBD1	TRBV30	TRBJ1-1	CAWSEGAGPAFF	TGTGCCTGGAGTGAGGGGGCAGGCCCGGCTTTCTTT
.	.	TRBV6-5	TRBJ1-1	CASRRAVNTEAFF	TGTGCCAGCCGCAGGGCCGTGAACACTGAAGCTTTCTTT
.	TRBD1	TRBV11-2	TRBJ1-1	CASSQQGAGTEAFF	TGTGCCAGCAGCCAACAGGGGGCGGGTACTGAAGCTTTCTTT
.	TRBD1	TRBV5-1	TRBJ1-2	CASSSRTGGDYGYTF	TGCGCCAGCAGCAGCAGGACAGGGGGTGACTATGGCTACACCTTC
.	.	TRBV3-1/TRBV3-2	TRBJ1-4	CASSQVGGRVVFF	TGTGCCAGCAGCCAAGTAGGAGGGAGGGTGGTGTTTTTT
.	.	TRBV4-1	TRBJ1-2	CASSQDRSPAPYGYTF	TGCGCCAGCAGCCAAGATCGGAGTCCAGCTCCCTATGGCTACACCTTC
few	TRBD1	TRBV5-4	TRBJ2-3	CASSSQGATDTQYF	TGTGCCAGCAGCTCCCAGGGGGCTACAGATACGCAGTATTTT
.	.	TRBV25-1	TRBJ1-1	CASSGYGGGTEAFF	TGTGCCAGCAGTGGGTACGGGGGTGGCACTGAAGCTTTCTTT
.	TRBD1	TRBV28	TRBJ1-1	CASSSPPGGTEAFF	TGTGCCAGCAGTTCGCCTCCAGGGGGCACTGAAGCTTTCTTT
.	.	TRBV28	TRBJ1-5	CASSTIGGGNQPQHF	TGTGCCAGCAGCACGATCGGCGGCGGGAATCAGCCCCAGCATTTT
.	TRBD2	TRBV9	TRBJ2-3	CASSQISGMSDTQYF	TGTGCCAGCAGCCAGATCAGCGGGATGTCAGATACGCAGTATTTT
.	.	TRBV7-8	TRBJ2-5	CASSLVRVARRETQYF	TGTGCCAGCAGCTTAGTCAGGGTGGCGAGGCGGGAGACCCAGTACTTC
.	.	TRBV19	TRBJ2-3	CASKRQTGSGGDTQYF	TGTGCCAGCAAACGACAAACAGGGAGTGGCGGAGATACGCAGTATTTT
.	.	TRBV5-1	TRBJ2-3	CASSEMGPDTQYF	TGCGCCAGCAGCGAGATGGGCCCAGATACGCAGTATTTT
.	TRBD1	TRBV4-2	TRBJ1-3	CASSHGTGAGNTIYF	TGTGCCAGCAGCCATGGGACAGGGGCTGGAAACACCATATATTTT
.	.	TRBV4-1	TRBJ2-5	CASSPGQGRETQYF	TGCGCCAGCAGCCCCGGGCAGGGAAGAGAGACCCAGTACTTC
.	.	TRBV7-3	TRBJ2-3	CASSLGDVPRDTQYF	TGTGCCAGCAGCTTAGGTGACGTCCCGCGGGATACGCAGTATTTT
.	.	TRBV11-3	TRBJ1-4	CASSPGGSTREKLFF	TGTGCCAGCAGCCCGGGGGGGAGCACTCGTGAAAAACTGTTTTTT
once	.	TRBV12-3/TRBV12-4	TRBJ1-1	CASRSDRIPEAFF	TGTGCCAGCAGATCAGACAGGATCCCTGAAGCTTTCTTT
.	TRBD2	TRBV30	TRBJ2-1	CASQSTSKYNEQFF	TGTGCCTCCCAATCGACTAGCAAGTACAATGAGCAGTTCTTC
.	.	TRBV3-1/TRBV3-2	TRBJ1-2	CASSPFLEGYGYTF	TGTGCCAGCAGTCCTTTCCTGGAGGGGTATGGCTACACCTTC
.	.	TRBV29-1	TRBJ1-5	CSVAEGLVGNQPQHF	TGCAGCGTTGCTGAGGGATTAGTCGGGAATCAGCCCCAGCATTTT
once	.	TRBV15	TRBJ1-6	CATSRDYGNSPLHF	TGTGCCACCAGCAGAGATTACGGGAATTCACCCCTCCACTTT
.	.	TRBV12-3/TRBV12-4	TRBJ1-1	CASSPEGDTEAFF	TGTGCCAGCAGTCCGGAAGGGGACACTGAAGCTTTCTTT
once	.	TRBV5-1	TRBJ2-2	CASSLSLNTGELFF	TGCGCCAGCAGCTTGTCCCTTAACACCGGGGAGCTGTTTTTT
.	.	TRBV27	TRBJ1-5	CASSDASGGNQPQHF	TGTGCCAGCAGTGACGCATCAGGGGGCAATCAGCCCCAGCATTTT
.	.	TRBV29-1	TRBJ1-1	CSVLIEVGEAFF	TGCAGCGTTCTCATTGAGGTTGGTGAAGCTTTCTTT
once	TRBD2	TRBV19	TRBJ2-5	CASSAGTRGYGTQYF	TGTGCCAGTAGTGCCGGGACTAGAGGGTATGGGACCCAGTACTTC
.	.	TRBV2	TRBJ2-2	CASTQGRVYTGELFF	TGTGCCAGCACCCAGGGAAGGGTTTACACCGGGGAGCTGTTTTTT